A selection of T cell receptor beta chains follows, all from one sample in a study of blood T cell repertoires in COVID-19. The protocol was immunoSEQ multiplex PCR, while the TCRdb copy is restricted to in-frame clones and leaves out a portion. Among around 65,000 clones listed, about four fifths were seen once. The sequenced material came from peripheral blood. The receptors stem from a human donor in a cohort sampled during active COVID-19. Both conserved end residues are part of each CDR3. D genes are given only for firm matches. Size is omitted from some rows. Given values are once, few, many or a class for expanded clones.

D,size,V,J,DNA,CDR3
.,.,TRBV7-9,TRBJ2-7,TGTGCCAGCAGCTTATTCCCCCAGGGGACCAAAGGAGAGCAGTACTTC,CASSLFPQGTKGEQYF
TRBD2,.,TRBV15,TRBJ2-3,TGTGCCACCAACCCGACTAGCGGAGGATACACAGATACGCAGTATTTT,CATNPTSGGYTDTQYF
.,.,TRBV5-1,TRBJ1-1,TGCGCCAGCAGCTTGGAGAGATACACTGAAGCTTTCTTT,CASSLERYTEAFF
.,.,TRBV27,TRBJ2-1,TGTGCCAGCAGTTTATGGGCAGGCCCCTACAATGAGCAGTTCTTC,CASSLWAGPYNEQFF
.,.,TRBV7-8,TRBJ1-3,TGTGCCAGCAGCTTAGCGCCTTCACAGGGCCGGGGCTCTGGAAACACCATATATTTT,CASSLAPSQGRGSGNTIYF
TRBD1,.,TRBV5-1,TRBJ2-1,TGCGCCAGCAGCTTGGGAACCGGGACAGGGGTTAGTGAGCAGTTCTTC,CASSLGTGTGVSEQFF
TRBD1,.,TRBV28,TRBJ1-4,TGTGCCAGCAGTTCCCTCAATTACAGGGGGCTACGGGAAAAACTGTTTTTT,CASSSLNYRGLREKLFF
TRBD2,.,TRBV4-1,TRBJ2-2,TGCGCCAGCAGCCTTAGCGGGGGGGCCGACACCGGGGAGCTGTTTTTT,CASSLSGGADTGELFF
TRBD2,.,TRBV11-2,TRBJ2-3,TGTGCCAGCAGTCCTCTAGCGGGGGGCACAGATACGCAGTATTTT,CASSPLAGGTDTQYF
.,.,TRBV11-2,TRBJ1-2,TGTGCCAGCAGCTTGTTGGGGGCTGCTGGCTACACCTTC,CASSLLGAAGYTF
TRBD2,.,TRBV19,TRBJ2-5,TGTGCCAGTAGTATCCCTTCAGCGGGAACAGAGACCCAGTACTTC,CASSIPSAGTETQYF
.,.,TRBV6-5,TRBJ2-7,TGTGCCAGCAGTACAGCCTTTCCCCCCTACGAGCAGTACTTC,CASSTAFPPYEQYF
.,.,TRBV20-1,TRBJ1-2,TGCAGTGTGGCAGGGGCCTATGGCTACACCTTC,CSVAGAYGYTF
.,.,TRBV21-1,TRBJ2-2,TGTGCCAGCTTTCCCCCGACAGGGGCTCACACCGGGGAGCTGTTTTTT,CASFPPTGAHTGELFF
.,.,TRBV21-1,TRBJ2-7,TGTGCCAGCAGCTTCCGCGAGCAGTACTTC,CASSFREQYF
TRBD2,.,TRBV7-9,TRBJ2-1,TGTGCCAGCAGGGGAATACTAGCGGGGGCCAACAATGAGCAGTTCTTC,CASRGILAGANNEQFF
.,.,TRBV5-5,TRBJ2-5,TGTGCCAGCAGCCGGGACATTGAATTAGAGACCCAGTACTTC,CASSRDIELETQYF
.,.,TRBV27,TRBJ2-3,TGTGCCAGCAGTTTTCTCCAGTTCTCCAGGGTAGATACGCAGTATTTT,CASSFLQFSRVDTQYF
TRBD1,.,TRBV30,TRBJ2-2,TGTGCCTGGAGTGTACGGACAGGGGGGCCGAACACCGGGGAGCTGTTTTTT,CAWSVRTGGPNTGELFF
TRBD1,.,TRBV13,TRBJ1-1,TGTGCCAGCAGCTGGACAGGGGAGGGGACTGAAGCTTTCTTT,CASSWTGEGTEAFF
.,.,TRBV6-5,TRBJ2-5,TGTGCCAGCAGGAGGACTGACTCACAAGAGACCCAGTACTTC,CASRRTDSQETQYF
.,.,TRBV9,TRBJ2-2,TGTGCCAGCAGCGTAGGAGGAGGGGTGTCTAGTAGGGCCGGGGAGCTGTTTTTT,CASSVGGGVSSRAGELFF
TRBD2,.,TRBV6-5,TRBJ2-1,TGTGCCAGCAGGTCGGGACTACCCTACAATGAGCAGTTCTTC,CASRSGLPYNEQFF
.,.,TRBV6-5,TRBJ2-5,TGTGCCAGCGGACAGCTGGAGACCCAGTACTTC,CASGQLETQYF
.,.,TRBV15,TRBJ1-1,TGTGCCACCAGCAGGGGCCCGGGACTTATGAACACTGAAGCTTTCTTT,CATSRGPGLMNTEAFF
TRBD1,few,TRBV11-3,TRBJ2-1,TGTGCCAGCAGCTCCCGGGACAGGGCTAATGAGCAGTTCTTC,CASSSRDRANEQFF
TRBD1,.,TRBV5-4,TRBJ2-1,TGTGCCAGCAGCCAAGGGGGCCTCAGCTCCTACAATGAGCAGTTCTTC,CASSQGGLSSYNEQFF
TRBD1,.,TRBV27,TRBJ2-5,TGTGCCAGCAGCACTAGGACAGGGGCCATAGAGACCCAGTACTTC,CASSTRTGAIETQYF
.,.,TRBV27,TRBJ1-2,TGTGCCAGCAGTTTCATTATTCCCCTCGGGACAACCATCGTCGGCTACACCTTC,CASSFIIPLGTTIVGYTF
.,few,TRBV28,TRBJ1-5,TGTGCCAGCAGTTACGAAGACAGGTTCAATCAGCCCCAGCATTTT,CASSYEDRFNQPQHF
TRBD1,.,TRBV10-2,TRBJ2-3,TGCGCCAGCAGGCCCGACAGGGGACTCACAGATACGCAGTATTTT,CASRPDRGLTDTQYF
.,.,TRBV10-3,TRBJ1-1,TGTGCCATCAGCCCGACAGGGAACACTGAAGCTTTCTTT,CAISPTGNTEAFF
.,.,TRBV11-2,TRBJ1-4,TGTGCCAGCAGCTTCTTGGAGGATGAAAAACTGTTTTTT,CASSFLEDEKLFF
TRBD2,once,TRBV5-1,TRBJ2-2,TGCGCCAGCAGCTGGACGGCGGGGGGAGGCACCGGGGAGCTGTTTTTT,CASSWTAGGGTGELFF
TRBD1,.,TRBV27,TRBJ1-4,TGTGCCAGCAGTTTATCGTTGGACAGGGGGCGGGAAAAACTGTTTTTT,CASSLSLDRGREKLFF
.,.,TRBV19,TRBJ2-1,TGTGCCAGTAGCCCCAGCAGAGGGTCCCGGCAGTTCTTC,CASSPSRGSRQFF
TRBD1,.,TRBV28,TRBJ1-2,TGTGCCAGCAGTTTACCTGGACAGGCCTATGGCTACACCTTC,CASSLPGQAYGYTF
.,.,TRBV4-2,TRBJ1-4,TGTGCCAGCAGCCAAGAAGATAGAGAAAAACTGTTTTTT,CASSQEDREKLFF
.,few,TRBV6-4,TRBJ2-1,TGTGCCAGCAGTGACTCAAAGACGCGGCCCCAGTTCTTC,CASSDSKTRPQFF
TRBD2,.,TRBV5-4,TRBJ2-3,TGTGCCAGCAGCTTGGGACTACTAGCGGGGGGGGCCCCAGATACGCAGTATTTT,CASSLGLLAGGAPDTQYF
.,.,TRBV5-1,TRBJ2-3,TGCGCCAGCAGCCCTTCCGTAGATACGCAGTATTTT,CASSPSVDTQYF
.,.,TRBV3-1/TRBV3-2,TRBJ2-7,TGTGCCAGCAGCCAAGGGCTAGGGGCCCACTACGAGCAGTACTTC,CASSQGLGAHYEQYF
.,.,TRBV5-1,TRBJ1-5,TGCGCCAGCAGCTGGCAGGGTTTGGATCAGCCCCAGCATTTT,CASSWQGLDQPQHF
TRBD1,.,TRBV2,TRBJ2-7,TGTGCCAGTGCCCCGACAGGGCTCTACGAGCAGTACTTC,CASAPTGLYEQYF
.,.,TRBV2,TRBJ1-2,TGTGCCAGCAGTCCTTACACAGGGAACTATGGCTACACCTTC,CASSPYTGNYGYTF
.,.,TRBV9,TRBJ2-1,TGTGCCAGCAGCGTAGGTTTGCTGAGCTCCTACAATGAGCAGTTCTTC,CASSVGLLSSYNEQFF
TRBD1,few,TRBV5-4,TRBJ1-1,TGTGCCAGCAGCTTGGCCGGGACAGCTATGAACACTGAAGCTTTCTTT,CASSLAGTAMNTEAFF
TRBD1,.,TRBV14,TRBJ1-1,TGTGCCAGCAGCCGCGGACAGGCCCTGTCCCCGGCTTTCTTT,CASSRGQALSPAFF
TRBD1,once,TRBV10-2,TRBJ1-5,TGCGCCAGCAGTGAGTCGAGACAGGGGGTCCAGCCCCAGCATTTT,CASSESRQGVQPQHF
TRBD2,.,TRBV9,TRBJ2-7,TGTGCCAGCAGCGTAGATAATAGCGGGGGGCCCAGGGGCGAGCAGTACTTC,CASSVDNSGGPRGEQYF
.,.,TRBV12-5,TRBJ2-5,TGTGCTAGTGGTTTCGGGGGAGGAGAGACCCAGTACTTC,CASGFGGGETQYF
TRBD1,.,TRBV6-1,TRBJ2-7,TGTGCCAGCAGCCTCCGGACAGGGGAAACCGAGCAGTACTTC,CASSLRTGETEQYF
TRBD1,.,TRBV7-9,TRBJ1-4,TGTGCCAGCAGCCCAGGGGGGAGTACTAATGAAAAACTGTTTTTT,CASSPGGSTNEKLFF